A single sample is the source of the 21 T cell receptor beta chains below, sequenced in a study of cytomegalovirus exposure and HLA in healthy donors. It was with 60 Vbeta and 13 Jbeta primers that the PCR ran. Only in-frame clones appear in the TCRdb table, and some are missing; sequencing was by immunoSEQ multiplex PCR. The table lists fewer than 350,000 clones, around nine tenths of them singletons. Specimen: PBMCs. The receptors derive from a young woman in good health and CMV-seronegative.

This chain connects TRBV4-1 to TRBJ2-7, with D possibly being TRBD2 (7 bases). The germline V gene has CDR1 MGHRA and CDR2 YSYEKL. The V end was cut by 0 bases, the J end by 7 bases, with 13 bases between. This CDR3 contains 14 residues. The DNA of the CDR3 is TGCGCCAGCAGCCAAGATAGGGGGACTACGGAGCAGTACTTC. Its translation is CASSQDRGTTEQYF.

This sequence joins TRBV11-2 and TRBJ1-1; D remains ambiguous. Germline CDR1 SGHAT, CDR2 FQNNGV. CDR3 length: 12 amino acids. Trimming took 0 bases from V and 10 from J, leaving 9 bases between them. The CDR3 region is CASSLEQVRAFF. The CDR3, as DNA: TGTGCCAGCAGCTTAGAGCAGGTTCGAGCTTTCTTT.

The chain employs TRBV2 and TRBJ2-7, with D hard to call. The CDR3 contains 11 residues. With 2 bases removed from V and 5 bases from J, the gap between germline ends came to 4 bases. Germline lookup yields CDR1 SNHLY and CDR2 FYNNEI. The CDR3 region has the DNA TGTGCCAGCAGTGAAATAAACGAGCAGTACTTC. This translates into CASSEINEQYF.

This chain connects TRBV4-2 to TRBJ2-5, with TRBD2 matching over 11 bases. Losses at the gene ends were 0 bases for V and 4 bases for J; bases not matched to a gene: 13. This CDR3 comprises 19 residues. Germline V CDR1 and CDR2: LGHNA, YNFKEQ. The CDR3 DNA reads as TGTGCCAGCAGCCAAGAAATGGGGAGTAGCGGGGGGGCCGTAGAGACCCAGTACTTC. The encoded protein is CASSQEMGSSGGAVETQYF.

V is TRBV2 and J is TRBJ2-3; D perhaps matches TRBD2 (7 bases). Deletions cut 6 bases from V and 2 bases from J, with 15 bases between. Germline V CDR1 and CDR2: SNHLY, FYNNEI. There are 15 residues in the CDR3. CDR3 coding DNA: TGTGCCAGCAGCGCGAACGGGGGGCCCACAGATACGCAGTATTTT. Amino acids: CASSANGGPTDTQYF.

The V and J genes are TRBV5-1 and TRBJ2-7; TRBD1 might be the D (5 bases). Looked up from germline, CDR1 is SGHRS and CDR2 is YFSETQ. The CDR3 contains 15 residues. Trimming pared 1 base from V and 0 bases from J, leaving 11 bases between. The CDR3 loop is CASSLMGQSSYEQYF. In DNA form, the CDR3 reads TGCGCCAGCAGCTTGATGGGGCAGAGCTCCTACGAGCAGTACTTC.

V is TRBV4-2 and J is TRBJ1-5; 10 bases line up with TRBD1. Germline CDR1 and CDR2: LGHNA and YNFKEQ. CDR3 length: 16 residues. V shed 0 bases, J shed 6 bases, and the junction held 5 bases outside the gene matches. CDR3 protein: CASSQETGQGIQPQHF. Here the CDR3 DNA reads TGTGCCAGCAGCCAAGAAACGGGACAGGGGATTCAGCCCCAGCATTTT.

This rearrangement joins TRBV28 to TRBJ1-2; 8 bases are shared with TRBD1. Trimming cost V 6 bases and J 5 bases; bases outside gene matches: 5. The germline V gene has CDR1 MDHEN and CDR2 SYDVKM. CDR3 length equals 13 residues. DNA for the CDR3: TGTGCCAGCAGACCGGGACAGGCTTATGGCTACACCTTC. Protein: CASRPGQAYGYTF.

This sequence joins TRBV5-1 and TRBJ1-6; 10 bases are a match to TRBD1. The ends lost 4 bases at V and 10 bases at J; junction bases unmatched: 11. CDR3 length: 16 residues. Per germline, CDR1 SGHRS and CDR2 YFSETQ. CDR3 sequence: CASSPTGGQGWSPLHF. The DNA for the CDR3 is TGCGCCAGCAGCCCTACCGGGGGACAGGGGTGGTCACCCCTCCACTTT.

The rearrangement joins TRBV10-3 to TRBJ1-6, with 9 bases lining up with TRBD1. CDR1 is ENHRY and CDR2 is SYGVKD in the germline V gene. The CDR3 is made up of 14 amino acids. With V trimmed by 7 bases and J by 8 bases, 6 bases remained unmatched. CDR3 DNA sequence: TGTGCCATCAACCCGGGACAGGGTGATTCACCCCTCCACTTT. Translated: CAINPGQGDSPLHF.

V usage is TRBV4-1 and J usage is TRBJ1-2, with TRBD1 matching over 12 bases. The CDR3 is 20 amino acids. Germline-derived CDR1 and CDR2 are MGHRA and YSYEKL. V was clipped by 1 base and J by 2 bases; unmatched bases: 14. CDR3 DNA sequence: TGCGCCAGCAGCCAAGGGGGGATCCGGGACAGGGGGCCAAAGAACTATGGCTACACCTTC. Translated: CASSQGGIRDRGPKNYGYTF.

Notes on this clone: Distinct nucleotide sequences in the sample also encode this CDR3. The chain is built from TRBV4-1 and TRBJ1-5; TRBD1 is a possible D gene (5 bases). Germline V gene lookup returns CDR1 MGHRA and CDR2 YSYEKL. This CDR3 region has 13 residues. The V end was cut by 0 bases, the J end by 7 bases, with 7 bases between. The CDR3 DNA is TGCGCCAGCAGCCAAGATAGGGGCCAGCCCCAGCATTTT. This encodes CASSQDRGQPQHF.

V is TRBV7-9 and J is TRBJ2-3; TRBD2 matches at 15 bases. Germline CDR1 and CDR2: SEHNR and FQNEAQ (reference sequence). The CDR3 has 17 residues. The ends lost 2 bases at V and 3 bases at J; junction bases unmatched: 3. The CDR3: CASSLQGLAGGTDTQYF. CDR3 coding DNA: TGTGCCAGCAGCTTACAAGGACTAGCGGGGGGGACAGATACGCAGTATTTT.

This chain connects TRBV18 to TRBJ2-7, with TRBD1 as a possible D gene (6 bases). The CDR3 has 13 residues. Per germline, CDR1 KGHSH and CDR2 LQKENI. V was pared by 6 bases and J by 3 bases, with 12 bases between. CDR3: CASSWDKLYEQYF. Here the CDR3 DNA reads TGTGCCAGCTCCTGGGACAAGCTCTACGAGCAGTACTTC.

The chain joins TRBV13 to TRBJ2-7; D is possibly TRBD1 (7 bases). Germline lookup yields CDR1 PRHDT and CDR2 FYEKMQ (reference sequence). The CDR3 is made up of 15 amino acids. The germline V and J ends were trimmed by 2 bases and 3 bases, with 14 bases remaining between them. CDR3 residues: CASSLIARGDYEQYF. For the CDR3, the DNA is TGTGCCAGCAGCTTAATTGCCAGGGGGGACTACGAGCAGTACTTC.

V usage is TRBV5-1 and J usage is TRBJ2-3; 8 bases are a match to TRBD1. After removal of 3 bases from V and 1 base from J, the junction contained 4 bases not matched to a gene. CDR1 and CDR2 from the germline V gene are SGHRS and YFSETQ. CDR3 size: 15 residues. The CDR3 DNA follows: TGCGCCAGCAGCTCGCACAGGGGGGGCACAGATACGCAGTATTTT. It yields the protein CASSSHRGGTDTQYF.

This clone has only one observation. Other DNA sequences in this sample translate to the same CDR3. The V call is TRBV19, the J call TRBJ2-7, with a weak D call TRBD2 (6 bases). CDR3 length: 14 amino acids. The germline gives CDR1 LNHDA, CDR2 SQIVND (reference sequence). V lost 3 bases and J 1 base, leaving 10 bases between the germline ends. CDR3 loop: CASSITGGSYEQYF. The CDR3 bases are TGTGCCAGTAGTATTACTGGGGGGTCCTACGAGCAGTACTTC.

The chain is built from TRBV2 and TRBJ1-1; D is unclear. The V end lost 2 bases, the J end lost 1 base, and 8 bases lay between the germline ends. This CDR3 comprises 14 residues. Germline CDR1 and CDR2: SNHLY and FYNNEI. The CDR3 bases are TGTGCCAGCAGTGAATTTCAGGCGAACACTGAAGCTTTCTTT. This codes for CASSEFQANTEAFF.

The chain carries TRBV10-3 and TRBJ1-1; the D is unclear. V was cut by 7 bases and J by 6 bases, with 21 bases left in between. CDR3 size: 15 residues. Germline values: CDR1 ENHRY, CDR2 SYGVKD. The CDR3 spells CAITLTLGSGSEAFF. CDR3 DNA: TGTGCCATCACCCTCACCTTGGGGTCGGGGTCTGAAGCTTTCTTT.

V is TRBV2 and J is TRBJ2-1; 9 positions match TRBD2. The V gene end was trimmed by 7 bases and the J gene end by 2 bases; junction bases not matched to a gene: 9. Germline CDR1 is SNHLY and CDR2 is FYNNEI. The CDR3 loop spans 16 amino acids. Here the CDR3 reads CASNPPLAGPYNEQFF. The CDR3 bases are TGTGCCAGCAATCCCCCCCTAGCGGGGCCCTACAATGAGCAGTTCTTC.

This clone has a handful of counts. The chain joins TRBV6-1 to TRBJ2-5; weak D call: TRBD1 (6 bases). The J call may not be correct, given that the DNA end is closer to TRBJ2-7. Germline V gives CDR1 MNHNS, CDR2 SASEGT. The CDR3 spans 14 residues. The CDR3 region has the DNA TGTGCCAGCAGGACCACAGGGCTGATCTACGAGCAGTACTTC. Its translation is CASRTTGLIYEQYF.